A selection of T cell receptor beta chains follows, all from one sample in a study of CD8+CD57+ T cells in acquired aplastic anemia. TCRdb independently ran MiXCR on the reads; one entry per CDR3 protein. This table has about 120,000 distinct CDR3 sequences, 45% to 60% appearing once. Input material: sorted CD4+, CD8+, or CD8+CD57+ T cells (not recorded which) from PBMCs. The receptors originated from a human donor with aplastic anemia. CDR3s include the opening cysteine and the closing phenylalanine or tryptophan. The D gene is left open where the match is weak. The size entry is marked missing in some rows and otherwise reads once, few, many or a size class.

clone size,D gene,J gene,V gene,CDR3 DNA,CDR3 protein
many,-,TRBJ2-7,TRBV4-3,TGCGCCAGCAGCCAAGATGTTAGGGTTTGGGAGCAGTACTTC,CASSQDVRVWEQYF
-,-,TRBJ1-1,TRBV29-1,TGCAGCGTTGAAGATAACGCCAGGGATTTGAAAGCTTTCTTT,CSVEDNARDLKAFF
-,-,TRBJ1-5,TRBV19,TGTGCCAGTAGTATATTCGCAGGTAATCAGCCCCAGCATTTT,CASSIFAGNQPQHF
-,TRBD1,TRBJ1-2,TRBV10-3,TGTGCCATCAGTGAGCCGGGACAGGGAGATGGCTACACCTTC,CAISEPGQGDGYTF
-,-,TRBJ2-5,TRBV7-6,TGTGCCAGCAGCTTAGTTGGTGGAGGGGAAGAGACCCAGTACTTC,CASSLVGGGEETQYF
few,TRBD2,TRBJ2-5,TRBV20-1,TGCAGTGCTAGCGGGTCGGGGGGGCAAGAGACCCAGTACTTC,CSASGSGGQETQYF
many,-,TRBJ1-1,TRBV6-4,TGTGCCAGCAGTGACTCGAAAGGGTTCACTGAAGCTTTCTTT,CASSDSKGFTEAFF
-,-,TRBJ1-2,TRBV15,TGTGCCACCAGCAGAGACAGGGACCCTGGCTACACCTTC,CATSRDRDPGYTF
-,-,TRBJ2-1,TRBV6-4,TGTGCCAGCAGTGACTCGGGGACACCGGCAAATGAGCAGTTCTTC,CASSDSGTPANEQFF
many,TRBD2,TRBJ2-7,TRBV2,TGTGCCAGCACTAGAAATCTCGGACTAGCGGACTCCTACGAGCAGTACTTC,CASTRNLGLADSYEQYF
many,TRBD2,TRBJ2-1,TRBV20-1,TGCAGTGCTTGGACTAGCATCATGTACAATGAGCAGTTCTTC,CSAWTSIMYNEQFF
-,-,TRBJ1-1,TRBV7-9,TGTGCCAGCAGCTCCAATGGTCAAGGACCTAAAGCTTTCTTT,CASSSNGQGPKAFF
many,TRBD2,TRBJ2-7,TRBV12-3/TRBV12-4,TGTGCCAGCAGTTTGGCGGGGGGTAACTCATACGAGCAGTACTTC,CASSLAGGNSYEQYF
-,-,TRBJ1-6,TRBV5-1,TGCGCCAGCAGCTTGGCAGGGATTTCACCCCTCCACTTT,CASSLAGISPLHF
many,-,TRBJ2-5,TRBV14,TGTGCCAGCAGCCATTACCAGGGAGGCAAGCAGACCCAGTACTTC,CASSHYQGGKQTQYF
-,TRBD1,TRBJ2-2,TRBV2,TGTGCCAGCACTAAGGACAGGGCGGGCGGGGAGCTGTTTTTT,CASTKDRAGGELFF
few,TRBD2,TRBJ2-7,TRBV20-1,TGCAGTGCTAGAGATAAGCGGGGTCCCTACGAGCAGTACTTC,CSARDKRGPYEQYF
-,TRBD1,TRBJ1-5,TRBV20-1,TGCAGTGTCGGACAGGTCGTAGGCAATCAGCCCCAGCATTTT,CSVGQVVGNQPQHF
-,-,TRBJ2-5,TRBV7-9,TGTGCCAGCAGCTATTCGGGGGGCCGAGGGGAGACCCAGTACTTC,CASSYSGGRGETQYF
-,TRBD2,TRBJ2-3,TRBV2,TGTGCCAGCAGAGGACTAGCGGGGGGCCCAGATACGCAGTATTTT,CASRGLAGGPDTQYF
-,TRBD1,TRBJ1-2,TRBV30,TGTGCCTGGAGGGGAGAGACAGGGCAATATGGCTACACCTTC,CAWRGETGQYGYTF
-,TRBD2,TRBJ2-1,TRBV4-1,TGCGCCAGCAGCCAAGATACCCTTAGCGGGAGCTCCTACAATGAGCAGTTCTTC,CASSQDTLSGSSYNEQFF
-,-,TRBJ2-5,TRBV7-3,TGTGCCAGCAGCCTAGGAGGGATAGCGTTCCCCCAAGAGACCCAGTACTTC,CASSLGGIAFPQETQYF
few,-,TRBJ2-1,TRBV10-3,TGTGCCACCCGATCCGAGTACAATGAGCAGTTCTTC,CATRSEYNEQFF
many,-,TRBJ1-1,TRBV6-5,TGTGCCAGCAGTAACCCGCAGGGTAACACTGAAGCTTTCTTT,CASSNPQGNTEAFF
once,-,TRBJ2-7,TRBV5-4,TGTGCCAGCAGCTTGGAACGGACGGACTACGAGCAGTACTTC,CASSLERTDYEQYF
-,TRBD2,TRBJ2-5,TRBV11-1,TGTGCCAGCAGCTTCCCTCGGACTAGCGGGAGCCCAGAGACCCAGTACTTC,CASSFPRTSGSPETQYF
-,TRBD1,TRBJ1-4,TRBV7-3,TGTGCCAGCAGCGCGGGACAGGGGTATGAAAAACTGTTTTTT,CASSAGQGYEKLFF
once,-,TRBJ2-5,TRBV29-1,TGCAGCCTGGGGTTGTTTGAGACCCAGTACTTC,CSLGLFETQYF
-,TRBD2,TRBJ2-5,TRBV10-3,TGTGCCACCTGGGCGGGGGTGGGAGAGACCCAGTACTTC,CATWAGVGETQYF
-,TRBD2,TRBJ2-5,TRBV9,TGTGCCAGCAGCGTAGGGGGAAGCGGGAGGGCGGAGGGGACCCAGTACTTC,CASSVGGSGRAEGTQYF
-,-,TRBJ1-2,TRBV29-1,TGCAGCGTTGAACAGGGGAACTATGGCTACATCTTC,CSVEQGNYGYIF
-,-,TRBJ2-5,TRBV20-1,TGCAGTGGAGCGGGTACCGAAGAGGCCCAGTACTTC,CSGAGTEEAQYF
-,-,TRBJ2-5,TRBV2,TGTGCCAGCAGTTTAGCTCCAGGGACCCAGTACTTC,CASSLAPGTQYF
-,-,TRBJ1-4,TRBV7-9,TGTGCCAGCAGCTCCGGACAGAGTCTTAATGAAAAACTGTTTTTT,CASSSGQSLNEKLFF
-,-,TRBJ1-1,TRBV19,TGTGCCAGTACCAGGGGAAAAACTGAAGCTTTCTTT,CASTRGKTEAFF
few,-,TRBJ2-7,TRBV7-9,TGTGCCAGCGGCCGGACAGAGAACTACGAGCAGTACTTC,CASGRTENYEQYF
many,-,TRBJ2-7,TRBV12-3/TRBV12-4,TGTGCCAGCAGTTTCCATCCCAGCTACGAGCAGTACTTC,CASSFHPSYEQYF
-,TRBD2,TRBJ2-3,TRBV30,TGCTCGGGGACTAGCGGCACAGATACGCAGTATTTT,CSGTSGTDTQYF